A selection of T cell receptor beta chains follows, all from one sample in a study of technical replicates of blood from a handful of donors. The assay was immunoSEQ multiplex PCR, and TCRdb's table has in-frame clones only and misses some. The repertoire includes 45,000 to 55,000 clones, around 95% of them detected once, and 0.2% to 0.25% sits in the top ten. The sequenced material came from T cells isolated from PBMCs. The receptors were gathered from a human donor in good health. Each CDR3 is given with its conserved first and last residue.

>13|TRBV28|TRBJ1-1
CASIPAGGSEAFF
>18|TRBV5-1|TRBJ2-7
CASSLKWVRGGASNEQYF
>14|TRBV11-3|TRBJ1-2
CASSPRGDRDGYTF
>15|TRBV5-1|TRBJ1-3
CASSLAISSGNTIYF
>14|TRBV29-1|TRBJ2-7
CSVNPGQGGYEQYF
>13|TRBV29-1|TRBJ2-4
CSVEDLAKNIQYF
>17|TRBV7-9|TRBJ1-1
CASSKKRGGPEDSEAFF
>16|TRBV11-2|TRBJ2-3
CASSSGSLWATDTQYF
>16|TRBV28|TRBJ1-4
CASSSRTGGQNEKLFF
>13|TRBV5-4|TRBJ2-2
CASSSLGSGELFF
>11|TRBV7-9|TRBJ2-7
CASSSGQGDFF
>14|TRBV6-5|TRBJ2-1
CASRGGSSYNEQFF
>16|TRBV5-4|TRBJ2-1
CASSPGGLAGVNEQFF
>13|TRBV5-1|TRBJ1-4
CASSSDWLEKLFF
>17|TRBV7-8|TRBJ2-7
CASSLTDFGTARYEQYF
>15|TRBV28|TRBJ2-3
CASIAGTPLTDTQYF
>14|TRBV5-5|TRBJ1-1
CASSLAVTNTEAFF
>17|TRBV14|TRBJ2-5
CASSESPGWGRLETQYF
>15|TRBV28|TRBJ2-6
CASRPMRSGANVLTF
>12|TRBV9|TRBJ2-1
CASSYRVNEQFF
>14|TRBV19|TRBJ2-7
CASSIRAGEYEQYF
>14|TRBV7-8|TRBJ2-5
CASSLGTVQETQYF
>13|TRBV7-9|TRBJ2-2
CASSRLNTGELFF
>16|TRBV5-1|TRBJ2-5
CASSLNLGQGKETQYF
>12|TRBV7-2|TRBJ1-2
CASSLYGYGYTF
>14|TRBV13|TRBJ1-5
CASSFGGEVQPQHF
>13|TRBV19|TRBJ1-5
CASRRTGDQPQHF
>14|TRBV28|TRBJ2-7
CASGGLAGYGEQYF